Listed below are T cell receptor beta chains from one sample, sequenced in a study of blood T cell repertoires in COVID-19. Assay: immunoSEQ multiplex PCR; the TCRdb copy retains only in-frame clones and omits some. The table lists 53,000 or so clones, roughly 90% of them singletons. Sequencing was carried out using peripheral blood. These TCRs come from a man older than 75 with acute or convalescent COVID-19. Each CDR3 is given with its conserved first and last residue. The order of the fields is V gene, J gene, CDR3 length, clone size, D gene, CDR3 DNA, CDR3 protein. A D gene is named only where the DNA matches it firmly. Expanded clones get a size class; other rows say once, few or many, or leave the size out.

v_call: TRBV5-1
j_call: TRBJ2-3
cdr3_length: 14
clone_size: -
d_call: -
cdr3_nt: TGCGCCAGCAGCTTGGGGACTAGCACAGATACGCAGTATTTT
cdr3_aa: CASSLGTSTDTQYF

v_call: TRBV12-3/TRBV12-4
j_call: TRBJ1-6
cdr3_length: 12
clone_size: -
d_call: -
cdr3_nt: TGTGCCAGCAGTCCCGGGAGGACACCCCTCCACTTT
cdr3_aa: CASSPGRTPLHF

v_call: TRBV4-1
j_call: TRBJ1-1
cdr3_length: 13
clone_size: -
d_call: -
cdr3_nt: TGCGCCAGCAGCTTACATCTTAACACTGAAGCTTTCTTT
cdr3_aa: CASSLHLNTEAFF

v_call: TRBV9
j_call: TRBJ1-6
cdr3_length: 16
clone_size: -
d_call: TRBD1
cdr3_nt: TGTGCCAGCAGCCCTAGGGGACAGGGGGAGCGTTCACCCCTCCACTTT
cdr3_aa: CASSPRGQGERSPLHF

v_call: TRBV10-3
j_call: TRBJ2-3
cdr3_length: 17
clone_size: -
d_call: TRBD2
cdr3_nt: TGTGCCATCAGCGGCCCCAAGCGGGGGGGCGACGCAGATACGCAGTATTTT
cdr3_aa: CAISGPKRGGDADTQYF

v_call: TRBV11-2
j_call: TRBJ2-7
cdr3_length: 13
clone_size: few
d_call: -
cdr3_nt: TGTGCCAGCAGCTTAGTCTACAGTGACGAGCAGTACTTC
cdr3_aa: CASSLVYSDEQYF

v_call: TRBV7-2
j_call: TRBJ1-5
cdr3_length: 15
clone_size: -
d_call: -
cdr3_nt: TGTGCCAGCAGCTCCCGGGACATACACAATCAGCCCCAGCATTTT
cdr3_aa: CASSSRDIHNQPQHF

v_call: TRBV2
j_call: TRBJ1-4
cdr3_length: 15
clone_size: -
d_call: -
cdr3_nt: TGTGCCAGCAGCACTCCCGCGGCAACTAATGAAAAACTGTTTTTT
cdr3_aa: CASSTPAATNEKLFF

v_call: TRBV2
j_call: TRBJ1-6
cdr3_length: 15
clone_size: -
d_call: TRBD1
cdr3_nt: TGTGCCAGCAGGTCGACAGGGCTTGAGAATTCACCCCTCCACTTT
cdr3_aa: CASRSTGLENSPLHF

v_call: TRBV2
j_call: TRBJ1-2
cdr3_length: 15
clone_size: -
d_call: TRBD1
cdr3_nt: TGTGCCAGCAGTTCCCCGGACAGGGGGATCTATGGCTACACCTTC
cdr3_aa: CASSSPDRGIYGYTF

v_call: TRBV30
j_call: TRBJ1-5
cdr3_length: 13
clone_size: -
d_call: TRBD1
cdr3_nt: TGTGCCTGGAGGGGGACAGGGGCTCAGCCCCAGCATTTT
cdr3_aa: CAWRGTGAQPQHF

v_call: TRBV5-5
j_call: TRBJ1-6
cdr3_length: 17
clone_size: -
d_call: -
cdr3_nt: TGTGCCAGCAGCTTGGTATCGTTTGTCTCCTATAATTCACCCCTCCACTTT
cdr3_aa: CASSLVSFVSYNSPLHF

v_call: TRBV19
j_call: TRBJ2-3
cdr3_length: 16
clone_size: -
d_call: TRBD1
cdr3_nt: TGTGCCAGTAGTACCGGGACAGGGTCGGGGACAGATACGCAGTATTTT
cdr3_aa: CASSTGTGSGTDTQYF

v_call: TRBV12-3/TRBV12-4
j_call: TRBJ1-5
cdr3_length: 12
clone_size: -
d_call: -
cdr3_nt: TGTGCCAGCACCGCTGATCGGGGGCCCCAGCATTTT
cdr3_aa: CASTADRGPQHF

v_call: TRBV11-1
j_call: TRBJ1-3
cdr3_length: 15
clone_size: -
d_call: -
cdr3_nt: TGTGCCAGCAGCTTGCGGGGGGCCGCTGGAAACACCATATATTTT
cdr3_aa: CASSLRGAAGNTIYF

v_call: TRBV10-3
j_call: TRBJ2-5
cdr3_length: 13
clone_size: -
d_call: -
cdr3_nt: TGTGCCATCCGACAAGGGGATGGGGAGACCCAGTACTTC
cdr3_aa: CAIRQGDGETQYF

v_call: TRBV5-1
j_call: TRBJ1-1
cdr3_length: 14
clone_size: once
d_call: -
cdr3_nt: TGCGCCAGCAGGGCTGGGGGCTGGGACACTGAAGCTTTCTTT
cdr3_aa: CASRAGGWDTEAFF

v_call: TRBV7-9
j_call: TRBJ2-3
cdr3_length: 15
clone_size: -
d_call: TRBD1
cdr3_nt: TGTGCCAGCAGCGAAGGACAGGGGACAACAGATACGCAGTATTTT
cdr3_aa: CASSEGQGTTDTQYF

v_call: TRBV27
j_call: TRBJ2-5
cdr3_length: 16
clone_size: -
d_call: TRBD1
cdr3_nt: TGTGCCAGCAGTCCCCTGACAGGGGGCGGGCAAGAGACCCAGTACTTC
cdr3_aa: CASSPLTGGGQETQYF

v_call: TRBV7-8
j_call: TRBJ1-1
cdr3_length: 14
clone_size: -
d_call: -
cdr3_nt: TGTGCCAGCAGCTTAGCGGGGGGGAACACTGAAGCTTTCTTT
cdr3_aa: CASSLAGGNTEAFF

v_call: TRBV5-1
j_call: TRBJ2-7
cdr3_length: 15
clone_size: -
d_call: TRBD1
cdr3_nt: TGCGCCAGCAGCTTGCAGGGACAGGGAACCTACGAGCAGTACTTC
cdr3_aa: CASSLQGQGTYEQYF

v_call: TRBV12-3/TRBV12-4
j_call: TRBJ1-1
cdr3_length: 11
clone_size: -
d_call: -
cdr3_nt: TGTGCCAGCAGGAGGGGGACTGAAGCTTTCTTT
cdr3_aa: CASRRGTEAFF

v_call: TRBV6-2/TRBV6-3
j_call: TRBJ1-2
cdr3_length: 15
clone_size: -
d_call: -
cdr3_nt: TGTGCCAGCAGTTACTCACCAGGGCAGCCCCCTGGCTACACCTTC
cdr3_aa: CASSYSPGQPPGYTF

v_call: TRBV11-2
j_call: TRBJ1-2
cdr3_length: 15
clone_size: medium-sized
d_call: TRBD1
cdr3_nt: TGTGCCAGCAGCTCCAGGACAGGTTGGGCCTATGGCTACACCTTC
cdr3_aa: CASSSRTGWAYGYTF

v_call: TRBV6-2/TRBV6-3
j_call: TRBJ1-4
cdr3_length: 17
clone_size: -
d_call: -
cdr3_nt: TGTGCCAGCAGTTACCGTTTGACAGGCGAGAGTAATGAAAAACTGTTTTTT
cdr3_aa: CASSYRLTGESNEKLFF

v_call: TRBV19
j_call: TRBJ2-1
cdr3_length: 12
clone_size: -
d_call: -
cdr3_nt: TGTGCCAGTAGTCTATCAACTAGCGAGCAGTTCTTC
cdr3_aa: CASSLSTSEQFF

v_call: TRBV11-2
j_call: TRBJ2-7
cdr3_length: 11
clone_size: -
d_call: -
cdr3_nt: TGTGCCAGCAGCTTCCCAGATGAGCAGTACTTC
cdr3_aa: CASSFPDEQYF

v_call: TRBV20-1
j_call: TRBJ2-3
cdr3_length: 14
clone_size: -
d_call: TRBD1
cdr3_nt: TGCAGTGCTAGTCGAGGACAGGGGTCAGATACGCAGTATTTT
cdr3_aa: CSASRGQGSDTQYF

v_call: TRBV25-1
j_call: TRBJ2-7
cdr3_length: 11
clone_size: -
d_call: -
cdr3_nt: TGTGCCAGCGGGGCCTCTCGAGAGCAGTACTTC
cdr3_aa: CASGASREQYF

v_call: TRBV2
j_call: TRBJ1-4
cdr3_length: 14
clone_size: -
d_call: -
cdr3_nt: TGTGCCACCACACAGGAGTCAGGAAGTGAAAAACTGTTTTTT
cdr3_aa: CATTQESGSEKLFF

v_call: TRBV25-1
j_call: TRBJ2-5
cdr3_length: 16
clone_size: -
d_call: TRBD2
cdr3_nt: TGTGCCAGCAGTGACCCCGGACTAGCGGGGTTGGAGACCCAGTACTTC
cdr3_aa: CASSDPGLAGLETQYF

v_call: TRBV27
j_call: TRBJ1-2
cdr3_length: 12
clone_size: -
d_call: -
cdr3_nt: TGTGCCAGCAGCCAAGGGGCTTCTGGCTACACCTTC
cdr3_aa: CASSQGASGYTF

v_call: TRBV5-6
j_call: TRBJ1-2
cdr3_length: 15
clone_size: -
d_call: -
cdr3_nt: TGTGCCAGCAGCTTGGAGGGGACTCCTCTCTATGGCTACACCTTC
cdr3_aa: CASSLEGTPLYGYTF

v_call: TRBV12-5
j_call: TRBJ2-3
cdr3_length: 15
clone_size: -
d_call: TRBD1
cdr3_nt: TGTGCTAGTGGTTTGGGACAGGGGAACACAGATACGCAGTATTTT
cdr3_aa: CASGLGQGNTDTQYF

v_call: TRBV2
j_call: TRBJ1-5
cdr3_length: 15
clone_size: -
d_call: -
cdr3_nt: TGTGCCAGCAGAAGAAGTAACAGGGTTAATCAGCCCCAGCATTTT
cdr3_aa: CASRRSNRVNQPQHF

v_call: TRBV2
j_call: TRBJ2-2
cdr3_length: 11
clone_size: few
d_call: -
cdr3_nt: TGTGCCAGCAGTGAAGAGCGGGAGCTGTTTTTT
cdr3_aa: CASSEERELFF

v_call: TRBV5-4
j_call: TRBJ2-5
cdr3_length: 14
clone_size: once
d_call: TRBD2
cdr3_nt: TGTGCCGTGGGGAGGGCAGGGAGGTTAGAGACCCAGTACTTC
cdr3_aa: CAVGRAGRLETQYF

v_call: TRBV29-1
j_call: TRBJ1-1
cdr3_length: 12
clone_size: -
d_call: -
cdr3_nt: TGCAGCACCGCCGGGGGTTACACTGAAGCTTTCTTT
cdr3_aa: CSTAGGYTEAFF

v_call: TRBV6-5
j_call: TRBJ1-2
cdr3_length: 13
clone_size: once
d_call: TRBD1
cdr3_nt: TGTGCCAGCACCAGGACAGGGAACGGTGGCTACACCTTC
cdr3_aa: CASTRTGNGGYTF

v_call: TRBV12-3/TRBV12-4
j_call: TRBJ1-5
cdr3_length: 12
clone_size: -
d_call: -
cdr3_nt: TGTGCCAGCAGTTTCCTCCCTCAGCCCCAGCATTTT
cdr3_aa: CASSFLPQPQHF

v_call: TRBV7-2
j_call: TRBJ2-3
cdr3_length: 16
clone_size: once
d_call: TRBD1
cdr3_nt: TGTGCCAGCAGCCCCACGGACAGGGGGGGCACAGATACGCAGTATTTT
cdr3_aa: CASSPTDRGGTDTQYF

v_call: TRBV29-1
j_call: TRBJ1-4
cdr3_length: 14
clone_size: -
d_call: -
cdr3_nt: TGCAGCGTTGGAGGGTCTGGGACTAATGAAAAACTGTTTTTT
cdr3_aa: CSVGGSGTNEKLFF

v_call: TRBV7-2
j_call: TRBJ2-1
cdr3_length: 15
clone_size: -
d_call: TRBD2
cdr3_nt: TGTGCCAGCAGCTCGACTAGCGGGGGGTACAATGAGCAGTTCTTC
cdr3_aa: CASSSTSGGYNEQFF

v_call: TRBV5-1
j_call: TRBJ1-3
cdr3_length: 15
clone_size: -
d_call: TRBD1
cdr3_nt: TGCGCCAGCAGCTCGCTTCGACAGGGGGGAAACACCATATATTTT
cdr3_aa: CASSSLRQGGNTIYF

v_call: TRBV9
j_call: TRBJ1-3
cdr3_length: 19
clone_size: -
d_call: TRBD1
cdr3_nt: TGTGCCAGCAGCGTTCGCCCCGGGACAGGGACGGGCTCTGGAAACACCATATATTTT
cdr3_aa: CASSVRPGTGTGSGNTIYF